This T cell receptor (beta chain) was identified during a study of blood T cell repertoires in COVID-19. Recovery meant two consecutive negative NP/OP PCR tests, professional clearance, or resolved symptoms. In the original processing: Reference gene primers were amplified, and this amplification served to estimate nucleated cell counts. Here immunoSEQ multiplex PCR was the method, and the copy in TCRdb shows in-frame clones only, minus some. The V and J calls and the clone size are those of that table, but D and trimming were determined from the DNA. The table includes approximately 200,000 clones, 85% detected once. Trimming cost V 4 bases and J 3 bases; bases outside gene matches: 8. From germline, CDR1 is LNHDA and CDR2 SQIVND (reference sequence). CDR3 length: 16 residues.

The source of this sequence is a man aged 35 to 55 who had recovered from COVID-19. Sequenced: PBMCs or T cells enriched from blood (not recorded which). The chain joins TRBV19 to TRBJ1-2, with TRBD1 identical over 10 bases. CDR3 sequence reads: CASSTHAGTGDYGYTF. The CDR3 nucleotides are TGTGCCAGTAGTACCCACGCCGGGACAGGGGACTATGGCTACACCTTC.